One and the same sample provided the 7 T cell receptor beta chains below, sequenced in a study of cytomegalovirus exposure and HLA in healthy donors. A multiplex PCR was run with 60 Vbeta primers and 13 Jbeta primers. The table came from immunoSEQ multiplex PCR; TCRdb's copy has only in-frame clones and leaves some out. Of 150,000 to 200,000 clones listed, roughly 74% are singletons. The specimen sequenced was PBMCs. The receptors were sampled from a woman aged 25 to 45 in good health and CMV-seropositive.

This clone appeared once. The chain employs TRBV29-1 and TRBJ1-2, with D tentatively TRBD1 (5 bases). Trimming took off 2 bases at V and 2 bases at J, with 9 bases between the two ends. The germline CDR1 and CDR2 sequences are SQVTM and ANQGSEA. The CDR3 consists of 13 residues. The CDR3: CSVENQGNYGYTF. In DNA form, the CDR3 reads TGCAGCGTTGAAAATCAGGGAAACTATGGCTACACCTTC.

The chain links TRBV4-3 to TRBJ2-7; no definite D call. Trimming left V 0 bases short and J 0 bases short, with 6 bases between. Germline lookup yields CDR1 LGHNA and CDR2 YSLEER. The CDR3 covers 14 residues. CDR3 bases: TGCGCCAGCAGCCAAGAAGCATCCTCCTACGAGCAGTACTTC. It yields the protein CASSQEASSYEQYF.

This clone was seen a single time. The rearrangement uses TRBV5-1 and TRBJ2-1, with TRBD2 identical over 9 bases. V was pared by 1 base and J by 7 bases, with 6 bases of the junction left unmatched. The CDR3 runs 15 residues. Germline lookup yields CDR1 SGHRS and CDR2 YFSETQ. CDR3 sequence (DNA): TGCGCCAGCAGCTTGAGCGGGAGGTCTTGGAATGAGCAGTTCTTC. Amino acid sequence: CASSLSGRSWNEQFF.

The chain combines TRBV6-1 with TRBJ1-5; D unclear. V gave up 1 base and J gave up 0 bases, with 7 bases separating them. The germline CDR1 and CDR2 sequences are MNHNS and SASEGT. The CDR3 runs to 15 residues. The CDR3 loop is CASSEVLYSNQPQHF. CDR3 sequence (DNA): TGTGCCAGCAGTGAAGTCCTATATAGCAATCAGCCCCAGCATTTT.

This clone was counted between two and nine times. V is TRBV7-2 and J is TRBJ2-7; the match to TRBD1 covers 11 bases. This CDR3 region has 14 residues. Germline trimming cut 8 bases from V and 7 bases from J; bases unmatched to any gene: 10. The V gene's germline CDR1 is SGHTA and CDR2 FQGNSA. CDR3 loop: CASDPGTGGKEQYF. Here the CDR3 DNA reads TGTGCCAGCGACCCCGGGACAGGGGGAAAGGAGCAGTACTTC.

V usage is TRBV19 and J usage is TRBJ2-1; weak D call: TRBD2 (6 bases). Trimming stripped 7 bases from V and 0 bases from J, with 19 bases between. This CDR3 spans 17 amino acids. The germline CDR1 and CDR2 sequences are LNHDA and SQIVND (reference sequence). CDR3 sequence: CASMSLGSSGSYNEQFF. CDR3 in DNA: TGTGCCAGTATGTCCCTCGGGAGTTCCGGCTCCTACAATGAGCAGTTCTTC.

The chain combines TRBV4-1 with TRBJ2-7; a weak D match, TRBD1 (6 bases). CDR1 MGHRA and CDR2 YSYEKL come from the germline V gene. The CDR3 consists of 15 residues. Trimming cost V 3 bases and J 5 bases, with 17 bases left between them. The CDR3 here is CASSQRIAGVHEQYF. CDR3 coding DNA: TGCGCCAGCAGCCAGCGGATAGCAGGGGTCCACGAGCAGTACTTC.